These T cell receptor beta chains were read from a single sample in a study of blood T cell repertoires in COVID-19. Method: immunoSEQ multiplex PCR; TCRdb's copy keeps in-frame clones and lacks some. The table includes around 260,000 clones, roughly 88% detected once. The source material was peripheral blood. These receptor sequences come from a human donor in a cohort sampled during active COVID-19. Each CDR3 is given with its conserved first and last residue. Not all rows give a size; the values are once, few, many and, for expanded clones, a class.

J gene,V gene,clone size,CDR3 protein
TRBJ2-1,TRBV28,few,CASTPRGGYNEQFF
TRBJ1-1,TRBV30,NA,CAEGQMNTEAFF
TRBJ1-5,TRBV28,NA,CASRPYVRLPQHF
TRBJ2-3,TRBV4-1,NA,CASSQGPRGGTDTQYF
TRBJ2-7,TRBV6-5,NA,CASSYSTGGSYEQYF
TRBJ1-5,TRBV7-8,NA,CASSLSREVKVQPQHF
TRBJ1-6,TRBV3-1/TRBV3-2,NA,CASSPITGTGESPLHF
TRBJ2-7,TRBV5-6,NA,CASSYGGEHYEQYF
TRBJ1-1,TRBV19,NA,CASRTGGRTEAFF
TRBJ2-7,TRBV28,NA,CASSSRLYEQYF
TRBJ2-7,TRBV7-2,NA,CASSPRGQATYEQYF
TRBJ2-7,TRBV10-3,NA,CAISEVGQGACYF
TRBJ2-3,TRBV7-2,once,CASSSLGLASTDTQYF
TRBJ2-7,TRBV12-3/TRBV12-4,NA,CASSQGQPYEQYF
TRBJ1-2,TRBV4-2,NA,CASSQGGRAKNYGYTF
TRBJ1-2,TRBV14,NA,CASSQEGVWSGYTF
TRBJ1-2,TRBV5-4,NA,CASSLDENYGYTF
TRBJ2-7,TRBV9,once,CASSVEAWGAYEQYF
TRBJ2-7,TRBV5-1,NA,CASSLEAGDSYEQYF
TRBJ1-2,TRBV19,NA,CASSPTGVGGGYTF
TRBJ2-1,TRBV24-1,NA,CATSGLRDRGNEQFF
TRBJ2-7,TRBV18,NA,CASSPETGSYEQYF
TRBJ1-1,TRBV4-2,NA,CASSQDPSGLINTEAFF
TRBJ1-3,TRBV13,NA,CASSLSWTGFRGNTIYF
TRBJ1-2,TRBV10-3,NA,CAITNPGTGNYGYTF
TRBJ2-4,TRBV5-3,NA,CARSLYKLDSEENIQYF
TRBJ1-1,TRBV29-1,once,CSVEEAVNTEAFF
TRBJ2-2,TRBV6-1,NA,CASSEVWSGGRTGELFF
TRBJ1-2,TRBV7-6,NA,CASSQDRNYGYTF
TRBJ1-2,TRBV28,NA,CASSGDQDRNYGYTF
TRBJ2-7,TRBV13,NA,CASSFNYEQYF
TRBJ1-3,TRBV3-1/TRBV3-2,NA,CASSQRRQGQNTIYF
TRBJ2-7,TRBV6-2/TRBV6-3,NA,CASSLFYYEQYF
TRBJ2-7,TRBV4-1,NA,CASSQEEESWSSYEQYF
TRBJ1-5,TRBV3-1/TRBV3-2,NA,CASSNGDQPQHF
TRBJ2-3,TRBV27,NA,CASSLSSGGALGTQYF
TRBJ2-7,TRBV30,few,CACLSPQGGTYEQYF
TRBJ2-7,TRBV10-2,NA,CASSEVLAGKGTYEQYF
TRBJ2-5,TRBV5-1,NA,CASREPGGLRYF
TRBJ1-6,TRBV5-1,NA,CASSSDIRNSPLHF
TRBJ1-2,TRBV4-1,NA,CASSQAYRGAGHGYTF
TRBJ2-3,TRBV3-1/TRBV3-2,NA,CASSQDGRLAGGSDTQYF
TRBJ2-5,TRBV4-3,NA,CASSQEDRGHQETQYF
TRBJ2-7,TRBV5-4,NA,CASSLEDFSYEQYF
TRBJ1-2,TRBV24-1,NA,CATSDYRVNYGYTF
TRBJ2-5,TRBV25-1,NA,CASSEYGGGASETQYF
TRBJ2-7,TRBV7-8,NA,CASSLTSVPDREQYF
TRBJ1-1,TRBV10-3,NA,CAIMGTGTEAFF
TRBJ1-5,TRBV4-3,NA,CASSHSTGLGNQPQHF
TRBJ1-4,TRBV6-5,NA,CASSYSKSAVEKLFF
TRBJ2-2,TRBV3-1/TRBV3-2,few,CASEGRGNTGELFF